This TCR beta chain comes out of a study of T cells after yellow fever vaccination. Study observations and caveats: Booster sampling recovered most clones from primary vaccination (nearly 98% CD4, around 90% CD8). Compared with primary, the secondary response was weaker and peaked at day 5, not 15. Clonotype sharing between CD4 and CD8 compartments was small.

As for this clonotype: Its cognate antigen is unknown.

There are 16 residues in the CDR3. CDR1 and CDR2 (germline): MNHEY, SVGAGI. Trimming shortened V by 2 bases and J by 7 bases, and 18 bases separated the two germline ends. TCR cDNA, made by 5'RACE template switching, carried an added universal primer site and UMIs. From the 5' RACE reads, TCRdb called clonotypes with MiXCR, one entry per CDR3 protein. This table has around 350,000 distinct CDR3 sequences, roughly 6.1% appearing once. The sample in question was PBMCs, obtained 5 days after the yellow fever booster vaccination. This sequence joins TRBV6-5 and TRBJ2-1; maybe TRBD2 (6 bases). This sequence was found in a man aged 30-40 years who received the YFV17D yellow fever vaccine. CDR3: CASSYGSGVALNEQFF. CDR3 DNA sequence: TGTGCCAGCAGTTACGGGTCGGGAGTGGCCCTAAATGAGCAGTTCTTC.